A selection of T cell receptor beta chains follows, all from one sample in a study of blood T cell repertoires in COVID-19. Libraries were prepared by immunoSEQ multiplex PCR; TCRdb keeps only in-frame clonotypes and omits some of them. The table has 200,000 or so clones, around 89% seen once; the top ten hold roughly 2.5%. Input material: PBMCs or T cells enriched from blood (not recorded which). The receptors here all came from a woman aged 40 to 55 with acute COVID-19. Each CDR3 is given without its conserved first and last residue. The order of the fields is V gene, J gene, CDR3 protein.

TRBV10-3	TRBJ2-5	AISGGGARETQY
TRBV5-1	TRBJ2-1	ASSYSGTGENEQF
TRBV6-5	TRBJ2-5	ASSYGGGGRRETQY
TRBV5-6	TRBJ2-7	ASSSALAGGTFEQY
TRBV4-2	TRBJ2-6	ASSQAGTGANVLT
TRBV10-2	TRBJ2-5	ASNKLAGVLQETQY
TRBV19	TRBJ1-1	ASKWGTNTEAF
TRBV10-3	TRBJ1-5	ASRQGDQPQH
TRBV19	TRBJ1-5	ASSTEGGSGKPQH
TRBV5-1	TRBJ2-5	ASSLGVSGGQETQY
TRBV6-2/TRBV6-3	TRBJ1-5	ASSTFGQGDQPQH
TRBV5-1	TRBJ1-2	ASSLDRTNYGYT
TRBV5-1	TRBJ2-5	ASSPGLAGGQETQY
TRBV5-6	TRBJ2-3	ASSLGIQGARTDTQY
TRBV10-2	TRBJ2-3	ASRADRLTQY
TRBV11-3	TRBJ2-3	ASSLDLAGPTDTQY
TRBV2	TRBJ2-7	ASSGTGGTYEQY
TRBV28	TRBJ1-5	ASSFLGPFRASNQPQH
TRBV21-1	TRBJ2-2	AGQGRWVAGELF
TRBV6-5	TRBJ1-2	ASSYVRTGGNYGYT
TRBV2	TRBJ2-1	ASVQGIYNEQF
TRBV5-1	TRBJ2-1	ASSPTSGPYNEQF
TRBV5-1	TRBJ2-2	AIVLQGTGELF
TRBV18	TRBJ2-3	ASSPRTSGEVSDTQY
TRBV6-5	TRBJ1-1	ASSIAEAF
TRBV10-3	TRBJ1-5	AISEIRTGPNQPQH